These T cell receptor beta chains were read from a single sample in a study of graft-versus-host responses after intestinal transplantation. The method was immunoSEQ multiplex PCR; TCRdb's version includes in-frame clones alone and lacks a portion of them. This sample has approximately 63,000 clones; approximately 94% occur once, and the top ten carry 0.35% to 0.45%. Antigens of these TCRs are unknown. Here the sequenced sample was unstimulated CD4+ T cells sorted from spleen or lymph node cells, taken before transplant. The receptor source for this set is a human donor who was the organ donor for an intestinal transplant. Both conserved end residues are part of each CDR3.

TRBV4-2	TRBJ2-7	CASGQGLAGERFYEQYF
TRBV6-5	TRBJ2-7	CASNSRTASYEQYF
TRBV15	TRBJ2-7	CATSWESGTGLYEQYF
TRBV7-9	TRBJ2-5	CASSLVTGVSKETQYF
TRBV29-1	TRBJ1-1	CSVVDALNTEAFF
TRBV4-2	TRBJ1-1	CASTSRQGSWTEAFF
TRBV6-5	TRBJ1-1	CASSGFRVPTEAFF
TRBV7-2	TRBJ2-3	CASSLLAGGRGTDTQYF
TRBV5-1	TRBJ2-2	CASSFTGNTGELFF
TRBV27	TRBJ1-2	CASSFGRGLGYTF
TRBV27	TRBJ2-2	CASSLVAPPGTGELFF
TRBV4-1	TRBJ2-1	CASSQEDPLSYNEQFF
TRBV10-3	TRBJ1-2	CAISDRDRGINGYTF
TRBV9	TRBJ2-3	CASSVQGLSTDTQYF
TRBV18	TRBJ1-5	CASSNQTQGSRQPQHF
TRBV25-1	TRBJ1-1	CASRPGYRNTEAFF
TRBV29-1	TRBJ1-1	CSVEGGKVTEAFF
TRBV5-6	TRBJ2-5	CASSQSGVTQYF
TRBV10-3	TRBJ1-1	CATPIRGMNTEAFF
TRBV6-6	TRBJ1-1	CASRTTGLNTEAFF
TRBV7-2	TRBJ2-7	CASSLVGQTLYEQYF
TRBV5-1	TRBJ2-7	CASSFSGLEYSYEQYF
TRBV10-3	TRBJ2-3	CAISVGQGSTDTQYF
TRBV2	TRBJ1-2	CASTSRRQESYGYTF
TRBV9	TRBJ1-6	CASSAQGQPASPLHF
TRBV7-8	TRBJ2-2	CATRSNTGELFF
TRBV7-6	TRBJ1-2	CASSLARGGGYTF
TRBV7-3	TRBJ1-6	CASSLNGVPNSPLHF
TRBV6-1	TRBJ1-3	CASISGALGNTIYF
TRBV5-1	TRBJ2-4	CASSPGGQLAKNIQYF
TRBV10-1	.	CASSSGLAGGPNYEQYF
TRBV7-2	TRBJ2-3	CASSLRKGGGAITDTQYF
TRBV11-2	TRBJ1-1	CASSAVGQGNTEAFF
TRBV7-2	TRBJ2-7	CASSLDPKSSYEQYF
TRBV6-1	TRBJ1-3	CASESRASSGNTIYF
TRBV5-4	TRBJ1-4	CARDRGEEKLFF
TRBV7-2	TRBJ1-6	CASSLETGNNSPLHF
TRBV5-6	TRBJ1-2	CASSLAGPNYGYTF
TRBV14	TRBJ1-2	CASSQRPGFGYTF
TRBV7-9	TRBJ1-4	CASSTSGRANEKLFF
TRBV30	TRBJ2-2	CACFGFHRGAVF
TRBV9	TRBJ2-1	CASSPDFGRPYNEQFF
TRBV7-3	TRBJ2-7	CASSLMDGPYEQYF
TRBV7-9	TRBJ1-1	CASSLVTANTEAFF
TRBV7-2	TRBJ2-5	CASSAGQGKGQETQYF
TRBV5-1	TRBJ2-5	CASSLVAGSGTQYF
TRBV19	TRBJ2-3	CASSIPGRSTDTQYF
TRBV6-4	TRBJ1-6	CASSDSRGRTTWSSYNSPLHF
TRBV4-2	TRBJ1-5	CASSQEDRVVQPQHF